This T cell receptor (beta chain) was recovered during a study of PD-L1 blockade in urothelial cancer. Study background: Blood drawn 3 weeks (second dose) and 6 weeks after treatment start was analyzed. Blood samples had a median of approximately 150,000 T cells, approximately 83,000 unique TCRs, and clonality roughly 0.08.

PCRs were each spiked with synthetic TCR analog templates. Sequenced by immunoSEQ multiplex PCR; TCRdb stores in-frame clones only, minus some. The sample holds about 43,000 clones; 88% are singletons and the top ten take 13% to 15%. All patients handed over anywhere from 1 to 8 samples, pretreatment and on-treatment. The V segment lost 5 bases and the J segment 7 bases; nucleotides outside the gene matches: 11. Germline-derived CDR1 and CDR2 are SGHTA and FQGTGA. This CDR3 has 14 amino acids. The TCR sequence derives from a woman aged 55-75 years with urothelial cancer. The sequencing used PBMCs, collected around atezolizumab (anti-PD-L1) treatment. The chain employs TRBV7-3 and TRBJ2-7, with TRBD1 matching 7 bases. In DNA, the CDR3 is TGTGCCAGCAGCACTTACCCCACAGGGGAAGAGCAGTACTTC. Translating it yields CASSTYPTGEEQYF.